This T cell receptor (beta chain) was captured in a study of blood T cells in healthy people across ages. Study outcomes and limitations: Per million T cells, TCR beta diversity dropped about linearly as age rose.

Russia was home to the donors, healthy Caucasian individuals aged about 6 to 100. Researchers report isolating at least 7 million PBMCs per sample. For the second PCR, which ran for 7 to 11 cycles, a sample-barcoded 5' primer and a J-beta primer mix were used. From the 5' RACE reads, TCRdb called clonotypes with MiXCR, one entry per CDR3 protein. Of hundreds of thousands of distinct CDR3 sequences listed, 32% are singletons. This clonotype was detected ten times or more. Antigen unknown. The CDR3 totals 18 residues. Looked up from germline, CDR1 is LGHNA and CDR2 is YSLEER. The V gene lost 0 bases and the J gene lost 5 bases, with 19 bases spanning the gap.

The TCR sequence derives from a woman of 80 years or more in good health. Sequencing was performed on blood. The V gene is TRBV4-3, the J gene TRBJ1-4; D call uncertain. In DNA, the CDR3 is TGCGCCAGCAGCCAAGACCCGCCTATGATGGGTGCAAATGAAAAACTGTTTTTT. It translates to CASSQDPPMMGANEKLFF.